Sequencing of this T cell receptor (beta chain) was carried out in a study of blood T cell repertoires in COVID-19. At the level of the study: The analysed material was cDNA or gDNA that came from T cells, B-cell-depleted T cells, or PBMCs.

Assay used: immunoSEQ multiplex PCR; TCRdb lists only in-frame clones, some missing. The profile shows roughly 220,000 clones, less than 90% of them singletons. V was trimmed by 5 bases and J by 9 bases, leaving 17 bases between them. Germline loops: CDR1 SGHTA, CDR2 FQGNSA. This CDR3 is 15 amino acids long. Sequenced sample: PBMCs or T cells enriched from blood (not recorded which). The chain employs TRBV7-2 and TRBJ1-6, with no clear D. The receptor's source is a woman aged 40 to 50 who had recovered from COVID-19. In DNA, the CDR3 is TGTGCCAGCAGCCGGCCTCGGGTCCGGGGTTCACCCCTCCACTTT. Its translation: CASSRPRVRGSPLHF.